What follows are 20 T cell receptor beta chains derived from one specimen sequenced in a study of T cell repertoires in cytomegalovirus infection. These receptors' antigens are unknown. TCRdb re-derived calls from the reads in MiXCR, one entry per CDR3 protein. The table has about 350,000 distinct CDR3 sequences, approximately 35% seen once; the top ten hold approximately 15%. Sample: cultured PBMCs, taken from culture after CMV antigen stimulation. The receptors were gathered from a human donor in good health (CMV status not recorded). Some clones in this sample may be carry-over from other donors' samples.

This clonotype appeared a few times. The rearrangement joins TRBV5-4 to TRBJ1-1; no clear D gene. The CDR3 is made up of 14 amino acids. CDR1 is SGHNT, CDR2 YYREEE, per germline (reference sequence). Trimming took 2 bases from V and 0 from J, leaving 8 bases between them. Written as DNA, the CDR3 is TGTGCCAGCAGCTTCGGCGGGCTGAACACTGAAGCTTTCTTT. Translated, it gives CASSFGGLNTEAFF. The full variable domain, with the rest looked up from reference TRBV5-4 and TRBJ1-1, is ETGVTQSPTHLIKTRGQQVTLRCSSQSGHNTVSWYQQALGQGPQFIFQYYREEENGRGNFPPRFSGLQFPNYSSELNVNALELDDSALYLCASSFGGLNTEAFFGQGTRLTVV.

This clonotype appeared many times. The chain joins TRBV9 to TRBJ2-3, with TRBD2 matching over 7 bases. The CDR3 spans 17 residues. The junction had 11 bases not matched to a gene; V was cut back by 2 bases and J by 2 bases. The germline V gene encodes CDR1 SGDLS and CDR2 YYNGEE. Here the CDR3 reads CASSVDPPGLLTDTQYF. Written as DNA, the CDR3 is TGTGCCAGCAGCGTGGACCCTCCGGGACTACTCACAGATACGCAGTATTTT. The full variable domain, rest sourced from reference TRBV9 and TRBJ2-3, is DSGVTQTPKHLITATGQRVTLRCSPRSGDLSVYWYQQSLDQGLQFLIQYYNGEERAKGNILERFSAQQFPDLHSELNLSSLELGDSALYFCASSVDPPGLLTDTQYFGPGTRLTVL.

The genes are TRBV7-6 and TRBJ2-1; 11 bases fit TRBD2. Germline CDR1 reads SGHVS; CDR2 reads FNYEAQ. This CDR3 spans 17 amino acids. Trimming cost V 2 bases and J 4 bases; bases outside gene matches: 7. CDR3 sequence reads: CASSLTLGLAVYNEQFF. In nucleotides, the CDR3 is TGTGCCAGCAGCTTAACCTTGGGACTAGCGGTATACAATGAGCAGTTCTTC.

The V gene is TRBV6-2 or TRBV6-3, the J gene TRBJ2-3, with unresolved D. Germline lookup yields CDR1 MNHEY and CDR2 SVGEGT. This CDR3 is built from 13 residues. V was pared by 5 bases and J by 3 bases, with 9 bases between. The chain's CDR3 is CASSTPGTDTQYF. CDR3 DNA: TGTGCCAGCAGTACCCCTGGGACAGATACGCAGTATTTT.

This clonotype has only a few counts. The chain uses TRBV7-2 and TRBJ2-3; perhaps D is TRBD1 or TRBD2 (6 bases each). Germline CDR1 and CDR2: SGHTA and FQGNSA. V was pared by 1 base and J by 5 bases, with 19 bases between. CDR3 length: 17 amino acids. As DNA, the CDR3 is TGTGCCAGCAGCTTAGTTGGTTTCATGGGGGGCAGAGATACGCAGTATTTT. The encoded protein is CASSLVGFMGGRDTQYF.

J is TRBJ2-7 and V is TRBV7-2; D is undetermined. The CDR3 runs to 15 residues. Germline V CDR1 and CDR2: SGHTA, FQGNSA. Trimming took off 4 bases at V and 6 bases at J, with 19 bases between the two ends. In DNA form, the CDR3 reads TGTGCCAGCAGCTCCCACCAACCGCCCGGTGCCGAGCAGTACTTC. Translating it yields CASSSHQPPGAEQYF.

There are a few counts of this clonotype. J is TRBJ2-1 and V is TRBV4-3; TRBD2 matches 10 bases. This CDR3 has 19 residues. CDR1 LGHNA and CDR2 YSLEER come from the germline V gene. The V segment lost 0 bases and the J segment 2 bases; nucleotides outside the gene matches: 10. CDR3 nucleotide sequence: TGCGCCAGCAGCCAAGATAGGGCCCCACTAGCGGGAACCTACAATGAGCAGTTCTTC. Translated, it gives CASSQDRAPLAGTYNEQFF.

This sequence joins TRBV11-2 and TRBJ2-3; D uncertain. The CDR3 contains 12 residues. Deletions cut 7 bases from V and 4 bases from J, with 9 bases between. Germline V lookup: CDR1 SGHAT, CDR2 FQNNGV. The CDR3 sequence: CASTAVADTQYF. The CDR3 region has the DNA TGTGCCAGCACCGCGGTGGCAGATACGCAGTATTTT.

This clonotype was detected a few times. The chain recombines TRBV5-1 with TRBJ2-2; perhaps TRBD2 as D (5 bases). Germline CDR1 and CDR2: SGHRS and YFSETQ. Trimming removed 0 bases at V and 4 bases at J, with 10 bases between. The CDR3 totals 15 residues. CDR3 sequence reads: CASSLGPLGTGELFF. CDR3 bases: TGCGCCAGCAGCTTGGGCCCACTAGGCACCGGGGAGCTGTTTTTT. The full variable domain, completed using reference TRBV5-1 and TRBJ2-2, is KAGVTQTPRYLIKTRGQQVTLSCSPISGHRSVSWYQQTPGQGLQFLFEYFSETQRNKGNFPGRFSGRQFSNSRSEMNVSTLELGDSALYLCASSLGPLGTGELFFGEGSRLTVL.

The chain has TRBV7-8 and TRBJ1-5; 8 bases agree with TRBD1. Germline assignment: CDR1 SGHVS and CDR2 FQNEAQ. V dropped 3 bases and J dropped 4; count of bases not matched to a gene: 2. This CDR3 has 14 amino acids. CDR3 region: CASSFRDRNQPQHF. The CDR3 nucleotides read TGTGCCAGCAGCTTCCGGGACAGGAATCAGCCCCAGCATTTT.

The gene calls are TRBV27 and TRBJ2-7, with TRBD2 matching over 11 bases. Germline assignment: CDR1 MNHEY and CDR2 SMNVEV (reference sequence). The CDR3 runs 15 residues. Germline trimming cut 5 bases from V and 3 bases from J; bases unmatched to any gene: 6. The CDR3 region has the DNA TGTGCCAGCAGTGTCCGACTAGCGGGGTTCTACGAGCAGTACTTC. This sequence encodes CASSVRLAGFYEQYF.

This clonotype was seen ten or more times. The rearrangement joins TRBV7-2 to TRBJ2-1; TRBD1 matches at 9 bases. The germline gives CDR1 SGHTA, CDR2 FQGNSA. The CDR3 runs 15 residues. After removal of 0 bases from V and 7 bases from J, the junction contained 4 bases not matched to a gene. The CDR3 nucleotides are TGTGCCAGCAGCTTAGCAGGACAGGGGAGGAATGAGCAGTTCTTC. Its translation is CASSLAGQGRNEQFF.

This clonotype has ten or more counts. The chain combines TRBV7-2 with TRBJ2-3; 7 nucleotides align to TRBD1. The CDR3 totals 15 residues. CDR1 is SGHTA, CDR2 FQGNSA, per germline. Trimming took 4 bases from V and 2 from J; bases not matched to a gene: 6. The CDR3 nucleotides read TGTGCCAGCAGCTACTTGGACAGGAACACAGATACGCAGTATTTT. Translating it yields CASSYLDRNTDTQYF.

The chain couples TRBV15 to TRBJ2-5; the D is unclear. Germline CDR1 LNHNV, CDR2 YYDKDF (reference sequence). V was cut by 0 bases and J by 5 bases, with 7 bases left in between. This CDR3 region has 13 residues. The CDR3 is CATSRDHSETQYF. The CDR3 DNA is TGTGCCACCAGCAGAGATCATTCGGAGACCCAGTACTTC.

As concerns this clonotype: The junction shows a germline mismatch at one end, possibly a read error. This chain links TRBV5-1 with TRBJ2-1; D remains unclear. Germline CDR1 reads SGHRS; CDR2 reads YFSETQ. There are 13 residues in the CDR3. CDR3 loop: CASSLDGYNEQFF. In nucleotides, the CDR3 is TGTGCCAGCAGCCTAGACGGCTACAATGAGCAGTTCTTC.

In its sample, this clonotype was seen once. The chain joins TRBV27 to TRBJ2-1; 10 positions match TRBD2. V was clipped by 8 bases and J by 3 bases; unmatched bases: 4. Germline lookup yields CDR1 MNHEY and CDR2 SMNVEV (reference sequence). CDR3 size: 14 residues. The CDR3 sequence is CASAGTSVYNEQFF. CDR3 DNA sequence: TGTGCCAGCGCCGGGACTAGCGTCTACAATGAGCAGTTCTTC.

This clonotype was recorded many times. The CDR3 DNA reads TGTGCCAGCAGGGGACTGGCTAACACCGGGGAGCTGTTTTTT. Translation gives CASRGLANTGELFF. The rearrangement links TRBV12-3 or TRBV12-4 to TRBJ2-2; D might be TRBD2 (6 bases). Trimming stripped 6 bases from V and 2 bases from J, with 10 bases between. This CDR3 is built from 14 residues.

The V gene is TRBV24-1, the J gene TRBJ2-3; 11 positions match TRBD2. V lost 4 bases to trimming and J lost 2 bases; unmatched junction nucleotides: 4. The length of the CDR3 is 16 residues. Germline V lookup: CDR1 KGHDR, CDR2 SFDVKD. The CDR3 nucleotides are TGTGCCACCAGTGACAGGACTAGCGGGCTCACAGATACGCAGTATTTT. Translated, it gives CATSDRTSGLTDTQYF.

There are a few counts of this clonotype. Here the CDR3 DNA reads TGTGCCAGCAGTTTAGGTGGAGTTAACGAAGCTTTCTTT. This sequence encodes CASSLGGVNEAFF. V usage is TRBV12-3 or TRBV12-4 and J usage is TRBJ1-1; D uncertain. The CDR3 has 13 residues. V was pared by 1 base and J by 8 bases, with 11 bases between.

CDR3 protein: CAISLSDGYNEQFF. CDR3 coding DNA: TGTGCCATCAGCCTATCGGACGGATACAATGAGCAGTTCTTC. J is TRBJ2-1 and V is TRBV10-3; no clear D. The germline V gene encodes CDR1 ENHRY and CDR2 SYGVKD. CDR3 size: 14 residues. Trimming pared 6 bases from V and 4 bases from J, leaving 13 bases between.